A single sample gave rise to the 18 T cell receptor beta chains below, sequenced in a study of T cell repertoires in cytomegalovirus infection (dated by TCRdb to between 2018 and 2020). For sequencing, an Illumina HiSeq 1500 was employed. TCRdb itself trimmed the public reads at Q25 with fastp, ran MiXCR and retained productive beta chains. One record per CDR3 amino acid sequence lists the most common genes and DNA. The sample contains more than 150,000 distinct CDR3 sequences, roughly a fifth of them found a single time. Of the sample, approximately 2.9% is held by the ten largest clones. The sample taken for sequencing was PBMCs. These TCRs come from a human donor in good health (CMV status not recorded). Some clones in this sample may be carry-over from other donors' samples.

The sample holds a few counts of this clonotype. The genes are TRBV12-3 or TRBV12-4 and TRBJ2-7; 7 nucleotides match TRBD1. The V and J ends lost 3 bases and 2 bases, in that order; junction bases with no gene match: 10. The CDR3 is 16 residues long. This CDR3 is CASSFGWGTATYEQYF. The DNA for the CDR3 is TGTGCCAGCAGTTTCGGGTGGGGGACAGCAACCTACGAGCAGTACTTC.

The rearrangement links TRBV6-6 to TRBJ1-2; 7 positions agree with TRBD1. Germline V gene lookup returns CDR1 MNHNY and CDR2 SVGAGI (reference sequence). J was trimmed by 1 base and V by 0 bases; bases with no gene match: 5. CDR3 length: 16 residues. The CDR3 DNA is TGTGCCAGCAGTTACTCGATGCGACAGGGTAACTATGGCTACACCTTC. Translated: CASSYSMRQGNYGYTF.

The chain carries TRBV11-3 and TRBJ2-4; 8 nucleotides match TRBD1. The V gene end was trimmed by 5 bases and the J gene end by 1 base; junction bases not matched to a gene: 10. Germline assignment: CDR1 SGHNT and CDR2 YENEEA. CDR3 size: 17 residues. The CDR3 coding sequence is TGTGCCAGCAGCACCCGACAGGGGATTGGGGCCAAAAACATTCAGTACTTC. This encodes CASSTRQGIGAKNIQYF.

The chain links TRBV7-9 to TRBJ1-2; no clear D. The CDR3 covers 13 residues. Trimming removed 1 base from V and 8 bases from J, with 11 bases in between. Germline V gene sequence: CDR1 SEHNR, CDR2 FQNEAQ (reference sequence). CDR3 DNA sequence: TGTGCCAGCAGCTTAGACAGTCTGGACGGCTACACCTTC. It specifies CASSLDSLDGYTF. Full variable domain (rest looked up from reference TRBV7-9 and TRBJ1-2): DTGVSQNPRHKITKRGQNVTFRCDPISEHNRLYWYRQTLGQGPEFLTYFQNEAQLEKSRLLSDRFSAERPKGSFSTLEIQRTEQGDSAMYLCASSLDSLDGYTFGSGTRLTVV.

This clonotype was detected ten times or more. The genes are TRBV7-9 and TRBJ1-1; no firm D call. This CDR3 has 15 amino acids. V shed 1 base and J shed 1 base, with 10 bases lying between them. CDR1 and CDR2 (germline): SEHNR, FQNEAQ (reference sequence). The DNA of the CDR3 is TGTGCCAGCAGCTTAGGGGTCGGTACGAACACTGAAGCTTTCTTT. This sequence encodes CASSLGVGTNTEAFF.

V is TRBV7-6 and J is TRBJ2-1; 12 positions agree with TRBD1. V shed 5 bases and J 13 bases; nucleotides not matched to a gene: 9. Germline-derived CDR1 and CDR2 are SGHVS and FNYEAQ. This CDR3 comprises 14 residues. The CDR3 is CASSGSGTGGSQFF. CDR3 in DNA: TGTGCCAGCAGCGGGTCCGGGACAGGGGGCTCTCAGTTCTTC. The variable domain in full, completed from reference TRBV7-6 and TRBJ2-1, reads GAGVSQSPRYKVTKRGQDVALRCDPISGHVSLYWYRQALGQGPEFLTYFNYEAQQDKSGLPNDRFSAERPEGSISTLTIQRTEQRDSAMYRCASSGSGTGGSQFFGPGTRLTVL.

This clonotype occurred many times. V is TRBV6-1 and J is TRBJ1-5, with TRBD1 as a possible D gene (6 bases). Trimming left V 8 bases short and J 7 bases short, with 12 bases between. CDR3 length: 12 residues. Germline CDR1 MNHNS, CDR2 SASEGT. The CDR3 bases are TGTGCCAGCGGTCAGGGGTTGCAGCCCCAGCATTTT. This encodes CASGQGLQPQHF.

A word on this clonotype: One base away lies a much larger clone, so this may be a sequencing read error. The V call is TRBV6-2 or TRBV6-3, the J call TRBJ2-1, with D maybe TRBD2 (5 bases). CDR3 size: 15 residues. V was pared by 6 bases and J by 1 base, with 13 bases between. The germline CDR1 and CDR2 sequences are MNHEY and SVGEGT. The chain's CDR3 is CASRGMTTSYNEQFF. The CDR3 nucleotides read TGTGCCAGCAGGGGTATGACTACGTCCTACAATGAGCAGTTCTTC.

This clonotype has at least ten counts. This CDR3 reads CASSPPVGGPSSNEQFF. As DNA, the CDR3 is TGTGCCAGCAGCCCCCCGGTGGGCGGTCCTAGTAGTAATGAGCAGTTCTTC. The chain combines TRBV7-2 with TRBJ2-1; D call uncertain. CDR1 is SGHTA, CDR2 FQGNSA, per germline. Between the trimmed V and J ends, which lost 5 bases and 7 bases, there was a span of 24 bases. The CDR3 sequence is 17 residues long.

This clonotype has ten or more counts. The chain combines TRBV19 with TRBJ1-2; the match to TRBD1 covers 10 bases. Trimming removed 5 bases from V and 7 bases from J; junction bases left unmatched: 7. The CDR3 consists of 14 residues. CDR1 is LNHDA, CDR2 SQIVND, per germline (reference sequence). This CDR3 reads CASSLPGTGAGYTF. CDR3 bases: TGTGCCAGTAGTCTGCCAGGGACAGGGGCTGGCTACACCTTC.

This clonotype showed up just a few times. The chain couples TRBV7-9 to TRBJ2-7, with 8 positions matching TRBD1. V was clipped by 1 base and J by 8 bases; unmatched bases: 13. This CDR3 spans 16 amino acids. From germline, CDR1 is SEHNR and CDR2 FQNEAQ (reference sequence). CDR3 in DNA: TGTGCCAGCAGCTTAGACCGGACAGGGTCCCCATTCAAGCAGTACTTC. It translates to CASSLDRTGSPFKQYF. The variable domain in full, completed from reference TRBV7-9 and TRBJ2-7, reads DTGVSQNPRHKITKRGQNVTFRCDPISEHNRLYWYRQTLGQGPEFLTYFQNEAQLEKSRLLSDRFSAERPKGSFSTLEIQRTEQGDSAMYLCASSLDRTGSPFKQYFGPGTRLTVT.

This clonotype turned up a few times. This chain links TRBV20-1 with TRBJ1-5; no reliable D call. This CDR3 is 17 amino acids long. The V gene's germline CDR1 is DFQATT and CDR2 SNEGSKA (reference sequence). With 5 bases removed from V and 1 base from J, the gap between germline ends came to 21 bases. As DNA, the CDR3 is TGCAGTGCTCCCTCTTCGGGCCTAGGGATAAGCAATCAGCCCCAGCATTTT. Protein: CSAPSSGLGISNQPQHF.

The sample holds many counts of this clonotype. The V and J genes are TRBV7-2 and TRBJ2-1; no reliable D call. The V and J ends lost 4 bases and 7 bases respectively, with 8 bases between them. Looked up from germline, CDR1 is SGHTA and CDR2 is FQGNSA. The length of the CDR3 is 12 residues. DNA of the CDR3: TGTGCCAGCAGCTCCGCGTTGAATGAGCAGTTCTTC. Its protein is CASSSALNEQFF.

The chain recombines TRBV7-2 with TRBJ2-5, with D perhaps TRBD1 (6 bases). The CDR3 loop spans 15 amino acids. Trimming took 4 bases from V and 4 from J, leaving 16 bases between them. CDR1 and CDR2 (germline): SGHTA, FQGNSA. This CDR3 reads CASSSGTSTSETQYF. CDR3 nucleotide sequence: TGTGCCAGCAGCTCAGGGACATCCACCTCAGAGACCCAGTACTTC.

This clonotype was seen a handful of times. The CDR3 protein is CASSDWGFNQPQHF. The CDR3 DNA reads as TGTGCCAGCAGTGACTGGGGGTTCAATCAGCCCCAGCATTTT. The chain employs TRBV6-1 and TRBJ1-5; possible D gene TRBD1, 5 bases. V was pared by 3 bases and J by 3 bases, with 9 bases between. In germline, CDR1 is MNHNS, CDR2 SASEGT. The CDR3 has 14 residues.

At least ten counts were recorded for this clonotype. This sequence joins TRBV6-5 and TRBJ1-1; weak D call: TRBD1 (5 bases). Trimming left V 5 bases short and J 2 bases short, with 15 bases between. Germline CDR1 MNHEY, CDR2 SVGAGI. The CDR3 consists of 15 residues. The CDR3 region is CASSPAGIGNTEAFF. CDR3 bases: TGTGCCAGCAGTCCCGCAGGGATTGGAAACACTGAAGCTTTCTTT.

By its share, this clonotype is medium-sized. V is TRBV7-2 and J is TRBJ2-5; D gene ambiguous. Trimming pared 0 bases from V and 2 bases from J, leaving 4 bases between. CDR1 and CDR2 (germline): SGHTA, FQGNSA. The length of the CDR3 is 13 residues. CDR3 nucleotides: TGTGCCAGCAGCTTAGCCCGGCAAGAGACCCAGTACTTC. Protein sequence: CASSLARQETQYF.

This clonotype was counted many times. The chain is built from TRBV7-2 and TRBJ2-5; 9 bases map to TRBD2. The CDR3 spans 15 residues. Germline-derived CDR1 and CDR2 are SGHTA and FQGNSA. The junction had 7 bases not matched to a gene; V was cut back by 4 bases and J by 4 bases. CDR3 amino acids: CASSSSGKVGETQYF. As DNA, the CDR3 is TGTGCCAGCAGCTCTAGCGGGAAAGTGGGAGAGACCCAGTACTTC.